The clone carrying this T cell receptor (beta chain) is a singleton in its sample. The source of the sample is a study of T cell responses to AZD1222 COVID-19 vaccine. Germline V lookup: CDR1 WSHSY, CDR2 SAAADI. CDR3 length: 13 amino acids. The V gene lost 7 bases and the J gene lost 8 bases, with 12 bases spanning the gap. Generated by immunoSEQ multiplex PCR, the TCRdb table keeps only in-frame clones and is missing some. Altogether under 200,000 clones are present, more than 90% being singletons, with the ten largest covering around 1.7%. The TCR comes from an adult in good health. The source was peripheral blood, collected on day 0 of AZD1222 vaccination. The V and J genes are TRBV10-2 and TRBJ1-6; no firm D call. The CDR3 region has the DNA TGCGCCAGCATGGACCAGAGTCATTCACCCCTCCACTTT. It yields the protein CASMDQSHSPLHF.